This T cell receptor (beta chain) was identified in a study of T cells in Graves' hyperthyroidism and ophthalmopathy. Amplified regions were TCR beta CDR3 sequences from RNA transcripts. Researchers ran a first-round RT-PCR on the TCR CDR3 using the HTBI primer set. TCRdb re-called the multiplex PCR reads through MiXCR, storing one row per CDR3 protein. Among hundreds of thousands of distinct CDR3 sequences listed, approximately 14% were seen once. Germline CDR1 PRHDT, CDR2 FYEKMQ (reference sequence). The CDR3 length is 15 residues. The V and J ends lost 3 bases and 4 bases, in that order; junction bases with no gene match: 8.

This receptor was identified in a middle-aged woman with Graves' ophthalmopathy. Sample: blood. This chain joins TRBV13 and TRBJ2-7; 8 positions match TRBD1. This chain's CDR3 is CASSFRGQVGYEQYF. The CDR3 DNA is TGTGCCAGCAGCTTTCGGGGACAGGTGGGGTACGAGCAGTACTTC.